These 24 T cell receptor beta chains came from one sample sequenced in a study of cytomegalovirus exposure and HLA in healthy donors. The PCR made use of 60 Vbeta and 13 Jbeta primers. Here immunoSEQ multiplex PCR was the method, and the copy in TCRdb shows in-frame clones only, minus some. This table has about 94,000 clones, about four fifths appearing once. The specimen sequenced was PBMCs. Receptors originate from a human donor in good health.

This clone appeared a single time. The rearrangement links TRBV28 to TRBJ1-1, with D uncertain. Trimming removed 6 bases from V and 5 bases from J, with 13 bases in between. The length of the CDR3 is 13 residues. CDR1 MDHEN and CDR2 SYDVKM come from the germline V gene. The CDR3 DNA reads as TGTGCCAGCAGACCAGGCGCGGGGACTGAAGCTTTCTTT. This codes for CASRPGAGTEAFF.

The chain uses TRBV27 and TRBJ2-5; tentative D call: TRBD1 (5 bases). The tail of the sequence fits TRBJ2-7 better, so the J call may be wrong. The CDR3 spans 13 residues. Germline lookup yields CDR1 MNHEY and CDR2 SMNVEV (reference sequence). The CDR3 nucleotides read TGTGCCAGCAGTTTAAGACAGTACTACGAGCAGTACTTC. This translates into CASSLRQYYEQYF.

The chain has TRBV6-1 and TRBJ2-7; D may be TRBD1 (6 bases). Germline V gene sequence: CDR1 MNHNS, CDR2 SASEGT. The V end was cut by 4 bases, the J end by 2 bases, with 9 bases between. The CDR3 length is 13 residues. The CDR3: CASSVDRPYEQYF. CDR3 nucleotides: TGTGCCAGCAGTGTAGACAGGCCCTACGAGCAGTACTTC.

The chain carries TRBV29-1 and TRBJ2-2, with D possibly matching TRBD1 (5 bases). The length of the CDR3 is 15 residues. V lost 1 base and J lost 1, with 10 bases in between. CDR1 and CDR2 from the germline V gene are SQVTM and ANQGSEA. This CDR3 is CSVEGGILNTGELFF. The CDR3 DNA reads as TGCAGCGTTGAAGGGGGCATCCTGAACACCGGGGAGCTGTTTTTT.

The J gene is TRBJ2-2, the V gene TRBV7-9; 8 bases line up with TRBD2. J was trimmed by 4 bases and V by 6 bases; bases with no gene match: 7. The CDR3 covers 15 residues. Germline CDR1 is SEHNR and CDR2 is FQNEAQ (reference sequence). The CDR3 sequence is CASSSAGVTTGELFF. The CDR3 DNA sequence: TGTGCCAGCAGTTCAGCGGGAGTTACCACCGGGGAGCTGTTTTTT.

The chain recombines TRBV7-6 with TRBJ1-3, with D possibly TRBD1 on 6 matching bases. From germline, CDR1 is SGHVS and CDR2 FNYEAQ. V was shortened by 5 bases and J by 0 bases, with 14 bases between the two germline ends. This CDR3 is 16 amino acids long. CDR3 sequence: CASSAGQRVSGNTIYF. In nucleotides, the CDR3 is TGTGCCAGCAGCGCCGGACAGAGAGTCTCTGGAAACACCATATATTTT.

The chain couples TRBV7-9 to TRBJ1-5; maybe TRBD1 (5 bases). CDR3 length: 12 residues. Germline CDR1 is SEHNR and CDR2 is FQNEAQ (reference sequence). The germline V and J ends were trimmed by 1 base and 7 bases, with 5 bases remaining between them. In nucleotides, the CDR3 is TGTGCCAGCAGCTTAGGGGGCCAGCCCCAGCATTTT. As protein: CASSLGGQPQHF. The full variable domain, rest sourced from reference TRBV7-9 and TRBJ1-5, is DTGVSQNPRHKITKRGQNVTFRCDPISEHNRLYWYRQTLGQGPEFLTYFQNEAQLEKSRLLSDRFSAERPKGSFSTLEIQRTEQGDSAMYLCASSLGGQPQHFGDGTRLSIL.

The chain's CDR3 is CASSIGSSGEQYF. The CDR3 nucleotides are TGTGCCAGTAGTATCGGGAGTTCTGGGGAGCAGTACTTC. The chain employs TRBV19 and TRBJ2-7; D might be TRBD2 (6 bases). The CDR3 spans 13 residues. The V gene lost 3 bases and the J gene lost 7 bases, with 13 bases spanning the gap. Per germline, CDR1 LNHDA and CDR2 SQIVND (reference sequence).

The V gene is TRBV5-4, the J gene TRBJ2-1; no clear D. V lost 2 bases and J lost 8, with 5 bases in between. Per the germline V gene, CDR1 is SGHNT and CDR2 is YYREEE (reference sequence). The CDR3 totals 11 residues. CDR3 DNA: TGTGCCAGCAGCTTCGGTCATGAGCAGTTCTTC. Amino acids: CASSFGHEQFF.

The table lists this clone with a count of one. This chain uses TRBV19 with TRBJ1-1; D possibly corresponds to TRBD1 (5 bases). Trimming left V 6 bases short and J 0 bases short, with 14 bases between. This CDR3 contains 15 residues. Germline V lookup: CDR1 LNHDA, CDR2 SQIVND (reference sequence). CDR3 nucleotides: TGTGCCAGTAGCCCCCAGGGCCTCATGAACACTGAAGCTTTCTTT. Translating gives CASSPQGLMNTEAFF.

This clone was seen once. The chain uses TRBV7-2 and TRBJ2-2; 11 nucleotides line up with TRBD2. V dropped 3 bases and J dropped 5; count of bases not matched to a gene: 2. Germline CDR1 reads SGHTA; CDR2 reads FQGNSA. This CDR3 is 15 amino acids long. The CDR3 nucleotides are TGTGCCAGCAGCTTTTCTAGCGGGAGGACCGGGGAGCTGTTTTTT. This sequence encodes CASSFSSGRTGELFF.

The table lists this clone with a few counts. The gene calls are TRBV5-1 and TRBJ2-5, with D possibly TRBD1 on 7 matching bases. This CDR3 has 14 amino acids. Germline V lookup: CDR1 SGHRS, CDR2 YFSETQ. Deletions cut 0 bases from V and 4 bases from J, with 10 bases between. CDR3 DNA sequence: TGCGCCAGCAGCTTGGGCCAGGGGGGAGAGACCCAGTACTTC. This codes for CASSLGQGGETQYF.

This clone was recorded once. The rearrangement links TRBV7-9 to TRBJ2-1; 7 positions agree with TRBD2. The V and J ends lost 1 base and 9 bases, in that order; junction bases with no gene match: 9. This CDR3 is built from 15 residues. Germline CDR1 SEHNR, CDR2 FQNEAQ (reference sequence). For the CDR3, the DNA is TGTGCCAGCAGCTTAGTTTCAGGACTAGTCGTTGAGCAGTTCTTC. It yields the protein CASSLVSGLVVEQFF.

This clone was detected only a few times. The J gene is TRBJ2-7, the V gene TRBV5-1; tentatively, D is TRBD2 (6 bases). V gave up 5 bases and J gave up 2 bases, with 20 bases separating them. This CDR3 is 16 amino acids long. The germline gives CDR1 SGHRS, CDR2 YFSETQ. This CDR3 is CASRERAGGLPYEQYF. The CDR3, as DNA: TGCGCCAGCAGAGAGCGAGCCGGGGGTCTACCCTACGAGCAGTACTTC. The full variable domain, its missing parts supplied by reference TRBV5-1 and TRBJ2-7, is KAGVTQTPRYLIKTRGQQVTLSCSPISGHRSVSWYQQTPGQGLQFLFEYFSETQRNKGNFPGRFSGRQFSNSRSEMNVSTLELGDSALYLCASRERAGGLPYEQYFGPGTRLTVT.

The rearrangement joins TRBV7-2 to TRBJ1-2; tentative D call: TRBD1 (5 bases). V lost 7 bases to trimming and J lost 4 bases, with 16 bases between them. The length of the CDR3 is 14 residues. CDR1 is SGHTA, CDR2 FQGNSA, per germline. DNA for the CDR3: TGTGCCAGCACCGCGGGACGGCGGGCCTATGGCTACACCTTC. Its translation is CASTAGRRAYGYTF.

The genes are TRBV6-5 and TRBJ2-7, with 7 bases matching TRBD1. V was clipped by 5 bases and J by 6 bases; unmatched bases: 13. Germline assignment: CDR1 MNHEY and CDR2 SVGAGI. The CDR3 covers 15 residues. For the CDR3, the DNA is TGTGCCAGCAGTCCTCCTAGGGGGACAGAGGCCGAGCAGTACTTC. This translates into CASSPPRGTEAEQYF.

The chain is built from TRBV30 and TRBJ1-2; 9 positions agree with TRBD1. Germline CDR1 is GTSNPN and CDR2 is SVGIG (reference sequence). The CDR3 contains 12 residues. V shed 5 bases, J shed 7 bases, and the junction held 5 bases outside the gene matches. CDR3 sequence: CAWARDRVGYTF. CDR3 DNA: TGTGCCTGGGCCCGGGACAGGGTTGGCTACACCTTC.

The chain employs TRBV10-3 and TRBJ1-3, with D tentatively TRBD1 (5 bases). The V and J ends lost 4 bases and 0 bases respectively, with 10 bases between them. This CDR3 has 15 residues. Germline CDR1 ENHRY, CDR2 SYGVKD. CDR3 protein: CAISVGLNSGNTIYF. The CDR3 DNA follows: TGTGCCATCAGTGTGGGACTGAACTCTGGAAACACCATATATTTT.

The genes are TRBV7-2 and TRBJ2-4, with D unresolved. The CDR3 is 16 residues long. The germline gives CDR1 SGHTA, CDR2 FQGNSA. The V and J ends lost 1 base and 3 bases respectively, with 13 bases between them. The CDR3: CASSLEVARVKNIQYF. The CDR3 nucleotides read TGTGCCAGCAGCTTAGAGGTAGCTCGGGTCAAAAACATTCAGTACTTC.

V is TRBV6-1 and J is TRBJ1-1, with 8 bases aligning to TRBD1. V lost 3 bases, J lost 1 base, and 4 bases stayed unmatched. CDR1 is MNHNS, CDR2 SASEGT, per germline. The CDR3 loop spans 15 amino acids. CDR3 DNA sequence: TGTGCCAGCAGTGATCGACAGGGGAGGAACACTGAAGCTTTCTTT. This encodes CASSDRQGRNTEAFF.

The chain carries TRBV14 and TRBJ2-5; 8 positions agree with TRBD1. CDR3 length: 16 residues. Germline V gene lookup returns CDR1 SGHDN and CDR2 FVKESK. V shed 0 bases and J 1 base; nucleotides not matched to a gene: 4. CDR3 DNA sequence: TGTGCCAGCAGCCAAGATAACGACAGGGGCCAAGAGACCCAGTACTTC. It translates to CASSQDNDRGQETQYF.

The chain joins TRBV23-1 to TRBJ1-5; TRBD1 matches at 7 bases. TRBV23-1 is an ORF, and what it does is uncertain. The V gene end was trimmed by 7 bases and the J gene end by 0 bases; junction bases not matched to a gene: 12. The CDR3 contains 17 residues. The CDR3 loop is CASTSLPGQLSNQPQHF. The CDR3 region has the DNA TGCGCCAGCACCTCCCTTCCGGGACAGCTTAGCAATCAGCCCCAGCATTTT.

The chain uses TRBV5-6 and TRBJ2-7; 9 bases are a match to TRBD1. V lost 1 base, J lost 2 bases, and 7 bases stayed unmatched. Germline assignment: CDR1 SGHDT and CDR2 YYEEEE. The CDR3 is 16 residues long. The CDR3 sequence is CASSLYFGDRAYEQYF. The CDR3 coding sequence is TGTGCCAGCAGCTTGTACTTCGGGGACAGGGCCTACGAGCAGTACTTC.

The gene calls are TRBV5-1 and TRBJ1-1, with TRBD1 matching over 8 bases. Germline V gene lookup returns CDR1 SGHRS and CDR2 YFSETQ. V shed 2 bases and J 4 bases; nucleotides not matched to a gene: 10. The CDR3 runs 16 residues. In DNA, the CDR3 is TGCGCCAGCAGCTTATTTCAGGGGGCGCGGAGCACTGAAGCTTTCTTT. It codes for CASSLFQGARSTEAFF.